What follows are 8 T cell receptor beta chains derived from one specimen sequenced in a study of T cells in Graves' hyperthyroidism and ophthalmopathy. TCR beta CDR3 sequences were amplified from RNA transcripts. The TCR CDR3 first-round RT-PCR relied on the HTBI primer set. Each CDR3 protein is one row after TCRdb ran MiXCR on the multiplex PCR reads. The sample contains fewer than 450,000 distinct CDR3 sequences, about 14% of which appear only once. The material sequenced was blood. These receptors all come from a man aged 45-60 years with Graves' ophthalmopathy.

This clonotype was counted many times. The CDR3 sequence: CASSFADMNTEAFF. CDR3 nucleotides: TGCGCCAGCAGCTTCGCAGACATGAACACTGAAGCTTTCTTT. The V and J genes are TRBV5-1 and TRBJ1-1; no clear D. Deletions cut 2 bases from V and 0 bases from J, with 8 bases between. The CDR3 contains 14 residues. Germline V gives CDR1 SGHRS, CDR2 YFSETQ.

This clonotype was seen only a few times. The gene calls are TRBV10-3 and TRBJ2-5; 10 positions agree with TRBD2. The CDR3 contains 16 residues. V lost 4 bases, J lost 4 bases, and 9 bases stayed unmatched. The germline gives CDR1 ENHRY, CDR2 SYGVKD. CDR3 loop: CAISGGLAGVGETQYF. CDR3 in DNA: TGTGCCATCAGTGGAGGGCTAGCGGGAGTCGGAGAGACCCAGTACTTC.

The chain uses TRBV6-1 and TRBJ2-3, with a tentative D call TRBD2 (6 bases). Trimming removed 6 bases from V and 6 bases from J, with 25 bases in between. Germline V gene sequence: CDR1 MNHNS, CDR2 SASEGT. The CDR3 is 17 amino acids. CDR3 DNA sequence: TGTGCCAGCAGAGACCCACAGCGGGCCAGTAAACGGGATACGCAGTATTTT. Residues: CASRDPQRASKRDTQYF.

This clonotype showed up just a few times. The rearrangement links TRBV12-3 or TRBV12-4 to TRBJ2-5; TRBD2 matches 10 bases. The CDR3 consists of 17 residues. The junction had 12 bases not matched to a gene; V was cut back by 3 bases and J by 5 bases. The CDR3 sequence is CASSLGASGSGGETQYF. The CDR3 nucleotides are TGTGCCAGCAGTTTGGGCGCTAGCGGGAGCGGCGGGGAGACCCAGTACTTC.

About this clonotype itself: It may be a read error: a sequence one base away is much more abundant. The chain couples TRBV27 to TRBJ2-1, with 7 bases lining up with TRBD2. CDR1 is MNHEY and CDR2 is SMNVEV in the germline V gene (reference sequence). The CDR3 has 15 residues. V trimming: 2 bases; J trimming: 10 bases; junction bases outside the gene matches: 11. CDR3 in amino acids: CASSLTSETPNEQFF. In DNA form, the CDR3 reads TGTGCCAGCAGTTTAACTAGCGAGACCCCCAACGAGCAGTTCTTC.

The chain couples TRBV13 to TRBJ2-1; 10 bases align to TRBD2. The trim removed 0 bases at V and 4 bases at J, leaving 3 bases unmatched. Looked up from germline, CDR1 is PRHDT and CDR2 is FYEKMQ (reference sequence). This CDR3 is 16 amino acids long. This CDR3 reads CASSLGWTSGYNEQFF. CDR3 nucleotide sequence: TGTGCCAGCAGCTTAGGGTGGACTAGCGGATACAATGAGCAGTTCTTC.

The chain uses TRBV12-3 or TRBV12-4 and TRBJ2-1; 9 bases fit TRBD2. The V segment lost 5 bases and the J segment 9 bases; nucleotides outside the gene matches: 11. This CDR3 is built from 15 residues. The CDR3 loop reads CASSPREGHSVEQFF. In nucleotides, the CDR3 is TGTGCCAGCAGTCCGCGGGAGGGCCATTCGGTTGAGCAGTTCTTC.

This rearrangement joins TRBV29-1 to TRBJ2-2; D perhaps matches TRBD2 (5 bases). The CDR3 totals 13 residues. The ends were cut back, 4 bases at V and 1 base at J, with 7 bases in the middle. Germline V gene data show CDR1 as SQVTM and CDR2 as ANQGSEA. The CDR3 loop is CSVAGVNTGELFF. The CDR3, as DNA: TGCAGCGTTGCCGGGGTGAACACCGGGGAGCTGTTTTTT.